This T cell receptor beta chain was captured in a study of vaccination and CD4 T cells after COVID-19. An Oncomine TCR Beta short-read assay was used to sequence the DNA from cultured CD4+ T cells. One entry per CDR3 protein results from TCRdb running MiXCR on the PCR reads. In the table there are about 26,000 distinct CDR3 sequences, roughly two fifths of which are singletons. On this clonotype: What it binds is unknown.

The CDR3 is 11 amino acids. Trimming left V 6 bases short and J 2 bases short, with 7 bases between. CDR1 is SQVTM and CDR2 is ANQGSEA in the germline V gene. The treatment was: approximately 11-day PBMC culture with coronavirus spike peptide pools or control peptides (ViraFEST assay). With peptide pools, ViraFEST first expanded antigen-specific T cells and afterwards sequenced their TCRs. The V call is TRBV29-1, the J call TRBJ1-2; D might be TRBD1 (6 bases). Sequenced material: CD4+ T cells from blood, cultured in vitro. The origin of this receptor is a human donor who had recovered from COVID-19. The CDR3 loop is CSVQGNYGYTF. In DNA, the CDR3 is TGCAGCGTACAGGGAAACTATGGCTACACCTTC.